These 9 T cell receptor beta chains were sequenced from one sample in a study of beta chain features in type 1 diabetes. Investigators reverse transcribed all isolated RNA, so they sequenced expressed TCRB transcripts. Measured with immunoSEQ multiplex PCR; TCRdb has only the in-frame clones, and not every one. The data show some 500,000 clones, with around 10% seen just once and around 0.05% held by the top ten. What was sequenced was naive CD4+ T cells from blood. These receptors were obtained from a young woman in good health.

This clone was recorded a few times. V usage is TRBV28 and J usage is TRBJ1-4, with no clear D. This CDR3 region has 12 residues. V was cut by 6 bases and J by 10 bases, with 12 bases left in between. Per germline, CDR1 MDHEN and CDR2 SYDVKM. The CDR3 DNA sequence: TGTGCCAGCAGCCCCGTTGTGGGAAAACTGTTTTTT. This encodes CASSPVVGKLFF.

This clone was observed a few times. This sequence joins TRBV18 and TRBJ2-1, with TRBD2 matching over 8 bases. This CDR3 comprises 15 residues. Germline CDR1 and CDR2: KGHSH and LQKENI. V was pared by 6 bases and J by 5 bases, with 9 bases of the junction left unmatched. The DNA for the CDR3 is TGTGCCAGCTCTCTCACGGGGGGGCTAGACAATGAGCAGTTCTTC. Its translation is CASSLTGGLDNEQFF.

CDR3 nucleotides: TGTGCCTGGAGAAAGGGGATACCGAACACTGAAGCTTTCTTT. It encodes CAWRKGIPNTEAFF. The chain has TRBV30 and TRBJ1-1; D may be TRBD1 (5 bases). The CDR3 has 14 residues. The V and J ends lost 3 bases and 1 base respectively, with 12 bases between them. Germline V lookup: CDR1 GTSNPN, CDR2 SVGIG (reference sequence).

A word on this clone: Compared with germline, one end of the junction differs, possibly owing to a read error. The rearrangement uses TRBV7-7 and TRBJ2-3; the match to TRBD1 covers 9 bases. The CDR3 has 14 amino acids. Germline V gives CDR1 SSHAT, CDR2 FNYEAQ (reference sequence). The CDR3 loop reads CASSPDRGTDTQYF. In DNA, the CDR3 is TGTGCTAGCAGCCCGGACAGGGGAACAGATACGCAGTATTTT.

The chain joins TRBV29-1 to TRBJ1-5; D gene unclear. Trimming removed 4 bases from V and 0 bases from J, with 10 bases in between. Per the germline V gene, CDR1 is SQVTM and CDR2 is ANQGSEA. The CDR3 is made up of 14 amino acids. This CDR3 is CSVADGYSNQPQHF. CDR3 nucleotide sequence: TGCAGCGTTGCAGACGGATATAGCAATCAGCCCCAGCATTTT.

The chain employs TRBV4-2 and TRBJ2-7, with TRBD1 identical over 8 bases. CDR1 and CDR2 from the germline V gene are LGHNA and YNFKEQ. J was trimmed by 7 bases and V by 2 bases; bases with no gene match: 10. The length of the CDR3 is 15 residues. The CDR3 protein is CASSQSGTGPLEQYF. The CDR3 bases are TGTGCCAGCAGCCAATCCGGGACAGGTCCTCTGGAGCAGTACTTC.

The CDR3, as DNA: TGTGCCAGCGCCCTCACGGGGCAGACAGATACGCAGTATTTT. Amino acid sequence: CASALTGQTDTQYF. The chain recombines TRBV19 with TRBJ2-3; D may be TRBD1 or TRBD2 (5 bases each). The CDR3 covers 14 residues. Per germline, CDR1 LNHDA and CDR2 SQIVND (reference sequence). Trimming took off 9 bases at V and 3 bases at J, with 16 bases between the two ends.

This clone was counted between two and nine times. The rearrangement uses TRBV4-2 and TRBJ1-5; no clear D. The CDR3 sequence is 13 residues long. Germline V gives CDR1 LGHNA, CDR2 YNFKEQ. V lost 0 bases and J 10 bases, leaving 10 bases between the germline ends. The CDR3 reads CASSQDRLGPQHF. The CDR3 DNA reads TGTGCCAGCAGCCAAGATCGGCTTGGACCCCAGCATTTT.

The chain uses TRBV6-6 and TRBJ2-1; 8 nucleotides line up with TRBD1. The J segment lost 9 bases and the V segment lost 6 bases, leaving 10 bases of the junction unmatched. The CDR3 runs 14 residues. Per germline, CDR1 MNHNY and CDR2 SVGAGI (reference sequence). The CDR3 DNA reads TGTGCCAGCAGACGAACCACAGGGGGAATTGAGCAGTTCTTC. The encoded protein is CASRRTTGGIEQFF.